The text below deals with one TCR beta chain. Its matching antigen is unknown. This entry belongs to a study of monozygotic twins with inflammatory bowel disease. Notes on the study in general: Between concordant and discordant twins, repertoire similarity failed to differ, a result that limited power may explain.

Germline values: CDR1 DFQATT, CDR2 SNEGSKA (reference sequence). The CDR3 has 15 amino acids. Researchers ran eight separate cDNA reactions for each sample. Template switching appended UMIs that held a 6-nucleotide sample barcode. TCRdb reprocessed the 5' RACE reads and reports one entry per CDR3 protein, with no DNA. With 440,000 or so distinct CDR3 sequences in the sample, the ten largest clones hold about 2.3%. The chain couples TRBV20-1 to TRBJ2-7; the TCRdb call, TRBD1, lacks DNA for checking. Sequencing was carried out using blood. The receptor was isolated from a human donor with ulcerative colitis or Crohn's disease, or a healthy co-twin of an affected twin (not recorded which). The CDR3: CSASGGALSKNEQYF.